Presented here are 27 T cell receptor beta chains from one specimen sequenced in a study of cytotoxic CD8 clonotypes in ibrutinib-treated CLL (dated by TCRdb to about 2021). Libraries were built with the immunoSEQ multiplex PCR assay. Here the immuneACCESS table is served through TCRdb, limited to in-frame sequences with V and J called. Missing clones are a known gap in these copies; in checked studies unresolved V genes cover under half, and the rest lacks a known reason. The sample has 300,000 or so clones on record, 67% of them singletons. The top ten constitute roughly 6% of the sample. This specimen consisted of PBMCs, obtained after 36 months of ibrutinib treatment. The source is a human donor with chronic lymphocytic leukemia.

The CDR3 loop is CASSLQGSVAKNIQYF. The CDR3 nucleotides are TGCGCCAGCAGCCTTCAAGGATCAGTAGCCAAAAACATTCAGTACTTC. The chain joins TRBV4-1 to TRBJ2-4; D remains unclear. The CDR3 has 16 amino acids. The ends were cut back, 4 bases at V and 0 bases at J, with 13 bases in the middle. From germline, CDR1 is MGHRA and CDR2 YSYEKL.

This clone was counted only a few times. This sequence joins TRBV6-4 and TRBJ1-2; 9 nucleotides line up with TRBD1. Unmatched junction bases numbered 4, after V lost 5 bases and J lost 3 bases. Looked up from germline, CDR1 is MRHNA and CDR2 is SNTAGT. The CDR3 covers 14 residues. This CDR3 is CASSSRTGDYGYTF. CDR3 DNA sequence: TGTGCCAGCAGTTCCAGGACAGGGGACTATGGCTACACCTTC.

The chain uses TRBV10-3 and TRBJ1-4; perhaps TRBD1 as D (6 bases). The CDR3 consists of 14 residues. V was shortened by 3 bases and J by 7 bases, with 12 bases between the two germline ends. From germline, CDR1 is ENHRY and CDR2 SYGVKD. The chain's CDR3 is CAISEGGMAEKLFF. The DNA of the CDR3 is TGTGCCATCAGTGAAGGGGGGATGGCTGAAAAACTGTTTTTT.

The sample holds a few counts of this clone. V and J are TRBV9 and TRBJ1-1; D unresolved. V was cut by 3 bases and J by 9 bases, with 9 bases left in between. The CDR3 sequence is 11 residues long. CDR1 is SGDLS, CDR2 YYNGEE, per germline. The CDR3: CASSAGIKAFF. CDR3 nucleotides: TGTGCCAGCAGCGCGGGGATTAAAGCTTTCTTT.

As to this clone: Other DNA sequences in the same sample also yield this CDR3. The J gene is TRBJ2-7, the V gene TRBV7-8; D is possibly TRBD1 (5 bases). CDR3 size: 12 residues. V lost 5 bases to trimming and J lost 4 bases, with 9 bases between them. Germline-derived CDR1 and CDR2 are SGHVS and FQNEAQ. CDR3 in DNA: TGTGCCAGCAGCGCCCAGGGTTACGAGCAGTACTTC. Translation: CASSAQGYEQYF.

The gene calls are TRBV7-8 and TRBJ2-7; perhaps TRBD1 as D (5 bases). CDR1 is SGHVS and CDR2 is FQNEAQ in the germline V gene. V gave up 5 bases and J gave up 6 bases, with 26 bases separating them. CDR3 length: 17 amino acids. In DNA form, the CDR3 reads TGTGCCAGCAGCCATACCCTTCTTAGAGTTTTCCAGGGCGAGCAGTACTTC. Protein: CASSHTLLRVFQGEQYF.

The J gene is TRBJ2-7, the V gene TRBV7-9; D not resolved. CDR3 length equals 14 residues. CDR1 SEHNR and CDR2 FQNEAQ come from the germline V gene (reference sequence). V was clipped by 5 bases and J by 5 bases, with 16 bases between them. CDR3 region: CASSPRVGYHEQYF. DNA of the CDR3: TGTGCCAGCAGCCCACGCGTGGGGTATCACGAGCAGTACTTC.

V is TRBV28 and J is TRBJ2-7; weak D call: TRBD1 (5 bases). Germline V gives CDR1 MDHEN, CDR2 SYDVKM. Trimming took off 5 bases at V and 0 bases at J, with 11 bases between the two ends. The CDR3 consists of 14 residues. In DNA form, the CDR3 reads TGTGCCAGCAGTCAGGGCGGCAGCTCCTACGAGCAGTACTTC. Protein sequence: CASSQGGSSYEQYF.

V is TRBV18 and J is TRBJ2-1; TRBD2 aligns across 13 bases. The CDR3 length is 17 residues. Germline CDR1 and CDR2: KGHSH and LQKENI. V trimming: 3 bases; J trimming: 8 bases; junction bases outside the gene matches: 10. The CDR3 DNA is TGTGCCAGCTCACCGAGACGGACTAGCGGGAGTATCTATGAGCAGTTCTTC. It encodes CASSPRRTSGSIYEQFF.

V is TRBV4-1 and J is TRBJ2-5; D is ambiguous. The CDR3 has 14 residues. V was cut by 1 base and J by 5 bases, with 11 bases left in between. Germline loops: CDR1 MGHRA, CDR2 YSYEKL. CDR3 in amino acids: CASSQAGSEETQYF. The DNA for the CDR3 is TGCGCCAGCAGCCAAGCTGGGTCGGAGGAGACCCAGTACTTC.

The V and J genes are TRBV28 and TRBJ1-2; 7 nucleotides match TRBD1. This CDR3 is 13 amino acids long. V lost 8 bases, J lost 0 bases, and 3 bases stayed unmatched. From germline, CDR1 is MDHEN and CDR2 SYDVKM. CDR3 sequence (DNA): TGTGCCAGCCGGGACAGCTCTAACTATGGCTACACCTTC. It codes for CASRDSSNYGYTF.

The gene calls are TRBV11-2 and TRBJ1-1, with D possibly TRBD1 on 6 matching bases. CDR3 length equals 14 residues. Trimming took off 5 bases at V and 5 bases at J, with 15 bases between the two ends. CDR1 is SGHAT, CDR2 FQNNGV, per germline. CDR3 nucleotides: TGTGCCAGCAGCATCACCACAGGGAAAACTGAAGCTTTCTTT. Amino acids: CASSITTGKTEAFF.

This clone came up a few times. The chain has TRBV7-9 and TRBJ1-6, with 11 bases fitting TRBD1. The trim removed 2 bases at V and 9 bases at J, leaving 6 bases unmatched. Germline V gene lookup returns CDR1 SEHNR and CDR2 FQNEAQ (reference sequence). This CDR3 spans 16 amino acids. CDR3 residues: CASSLHRDRGSSPLHF. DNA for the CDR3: TGTGCCAGCAGCTTACATCGGGACAGGGGGAGTTCACCCCTCCACTTT.

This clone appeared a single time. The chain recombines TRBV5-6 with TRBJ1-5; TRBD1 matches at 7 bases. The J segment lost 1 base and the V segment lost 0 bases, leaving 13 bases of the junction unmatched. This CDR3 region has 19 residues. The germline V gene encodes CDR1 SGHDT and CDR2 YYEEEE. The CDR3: CASSLGGTGTVDSNQPQHF. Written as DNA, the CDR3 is TGTGCCAGCAGCTTGGGGGGCACCGGGACAGTTGACAGCAATCAGCCCCAGCATTTT.

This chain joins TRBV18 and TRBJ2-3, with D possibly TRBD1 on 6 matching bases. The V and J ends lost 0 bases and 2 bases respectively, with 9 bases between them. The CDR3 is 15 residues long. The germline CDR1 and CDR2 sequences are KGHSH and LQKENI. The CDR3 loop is CASSPPGAYTDTQYF. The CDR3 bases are TGTGCCAGCTCACCACCGGGGGCCTACACAGATACGCAGTATTTT. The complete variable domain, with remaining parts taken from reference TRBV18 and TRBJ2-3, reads NAGVMQNPRHLVRRRGQEARLRCSPMKGHSHVYWYRQLPEEGLKFMVYLQKENIIDESGMPKERFSAEFPKEGPSILRIQQVVRGDSAAYFCASSPPGAYTDTQYFGPGTRLTVL.

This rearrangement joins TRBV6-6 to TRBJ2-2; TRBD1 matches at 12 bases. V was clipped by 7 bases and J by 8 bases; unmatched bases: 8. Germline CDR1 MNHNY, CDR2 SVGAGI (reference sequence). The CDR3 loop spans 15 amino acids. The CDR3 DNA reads TGTGCCAGCACAGCCGGGACAGGGGGCACGGGGGAGCTGTTTTTT. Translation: CASTAGTGGTGELFF.

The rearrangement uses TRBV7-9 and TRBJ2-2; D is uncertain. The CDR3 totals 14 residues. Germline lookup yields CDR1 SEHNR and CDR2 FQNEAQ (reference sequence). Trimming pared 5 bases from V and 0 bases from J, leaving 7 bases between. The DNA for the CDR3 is TGTGCCAGCAGCACTGACACGAACACCGGGGAGCTGTTTTTT. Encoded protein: CASSTDTNTGELFF. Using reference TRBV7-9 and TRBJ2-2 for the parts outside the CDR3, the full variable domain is DTGVSQNPRHKITKRGQNVTFRCDPISEHNRLYWYRQTLGQGPEFLTYFQNEAQLEKSRLLSDRFSAERPKGSFSTLEIQRTEQGDSAMYLCASSTDTNTGELFFGEGSRLTVL.

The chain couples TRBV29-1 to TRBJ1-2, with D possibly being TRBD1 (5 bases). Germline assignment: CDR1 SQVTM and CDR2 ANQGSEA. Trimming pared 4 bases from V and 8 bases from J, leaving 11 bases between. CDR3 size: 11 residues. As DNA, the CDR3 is TGCAGCGTTGCCGGGGGTAACGGCTACACCTTC. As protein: CSVAGGNGYTF.

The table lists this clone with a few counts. As DNA, the CDR3 is TGTGCCAGCAGTGAAAGGGGCAGGGCTGCTAGTGAGCAGTACTTC. This encodes CASSERGRAASEQYF. The V and J genes are TRBV2 and TRBJ2-7; D possibly corresponds to TRBD1 (5 bases). Germline CDR1 reads SNHLY; CDR2 reads FYNNEI. Between the trimmed V and J ends, which lost 2 bases and 7 bases, there was a span of 18 bases. This CDR3 is built from 15 residues. Combining the CDR3 with reference TRBV2 and TRBJ2-7 gives the whole variable domain EPEVTQTPSHQVTQMGQEVILRCVPISNHLYFYWYRQILGQKVEFLVSFYNNEISEKSEIFDDQFSVERPDGSNFTLKIRSTKLEDSAMYFCASSERGRAASEQYFGPGTRLTVT.

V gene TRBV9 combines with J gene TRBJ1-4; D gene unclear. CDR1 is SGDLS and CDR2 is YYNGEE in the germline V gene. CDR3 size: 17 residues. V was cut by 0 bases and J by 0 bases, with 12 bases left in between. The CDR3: CASSVVERMSTNEKLFF. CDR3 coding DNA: TGTGCCAGCAGCGTAGTGGAGAGGATGTCAACTAATGAAAAACTGTTTTTT.

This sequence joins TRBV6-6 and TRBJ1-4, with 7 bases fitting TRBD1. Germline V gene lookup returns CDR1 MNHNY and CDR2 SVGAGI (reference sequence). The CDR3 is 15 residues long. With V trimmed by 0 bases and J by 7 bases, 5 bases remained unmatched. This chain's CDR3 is CASSYSFGQVEKLFF. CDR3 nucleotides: TGTGCCAGCAGTTACTCCTTCGGACAGGTTGAAAAACTGTTTTTT.

This chain's CDR3 is CASSPRTGELFF. The CDR3 region has the DNA TGTGCCAGCAGCCCTCGGACCGGGGAGCTGTTTTTT. The chain uses TRBV28 and TRBJ2-2, with D unresolved. There are 12 residues in the CDR3. The germline V gene encodes CDR1 MDHEN and CDR2 SYDVKM. V lost 6 bases to trimming and J lost 5 bases, with 7 bases between them.

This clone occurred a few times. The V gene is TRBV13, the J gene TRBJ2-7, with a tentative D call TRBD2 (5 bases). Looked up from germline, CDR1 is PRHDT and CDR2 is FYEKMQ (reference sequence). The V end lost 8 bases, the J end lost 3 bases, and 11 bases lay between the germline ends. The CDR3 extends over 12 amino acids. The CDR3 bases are TGTGCCAGCGCAAACGGGGTCTACGAGCAGTACTTC. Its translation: CASANGVYEQYF.

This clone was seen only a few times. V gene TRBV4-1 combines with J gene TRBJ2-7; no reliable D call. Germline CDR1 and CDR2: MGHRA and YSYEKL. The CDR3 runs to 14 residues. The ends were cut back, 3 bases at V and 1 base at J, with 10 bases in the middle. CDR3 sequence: CASSHFGSSYEQYF. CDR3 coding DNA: TGCGCCAGCAGCCATTTCGGGTCTTCCTACGAGCAGTACTTC.

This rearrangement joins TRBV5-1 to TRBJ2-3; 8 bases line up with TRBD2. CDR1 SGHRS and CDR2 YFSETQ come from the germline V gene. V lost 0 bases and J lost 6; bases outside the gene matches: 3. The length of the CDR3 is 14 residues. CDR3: CASSLAGGADTQYF. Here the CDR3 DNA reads TGCGCCAGCAGCTTGGCCGGGGGGGCTGATACGCAGTATTTT.

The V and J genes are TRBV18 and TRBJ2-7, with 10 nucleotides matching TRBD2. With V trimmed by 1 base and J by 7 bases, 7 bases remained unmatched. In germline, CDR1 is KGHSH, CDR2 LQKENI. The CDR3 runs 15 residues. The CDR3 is CASSPRPSGRWEQYF. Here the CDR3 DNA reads TGTGCCAGCTCACCACGTCCTAGCGGGAGATGGGAGCAGTACTTC.

CDR3 loop: CASSPRTGLDNEQFF. DNA for the CDR3: TGTGCCAGCAGCCCTCGAACAGGGTTAGACAATGAGCAGTTCTTC. The rearrangement links TRBV7-8 to TRBJ2-1; the D gene is possibly TRBD1 (6 bases). With 5 bases removed from V and 5 bases from J, the gap between germline ends came to 16 bases. The CDR3 length is 15 residues. Germline V gives CDR1 SGHVS, CDR2 FQNEAQ.